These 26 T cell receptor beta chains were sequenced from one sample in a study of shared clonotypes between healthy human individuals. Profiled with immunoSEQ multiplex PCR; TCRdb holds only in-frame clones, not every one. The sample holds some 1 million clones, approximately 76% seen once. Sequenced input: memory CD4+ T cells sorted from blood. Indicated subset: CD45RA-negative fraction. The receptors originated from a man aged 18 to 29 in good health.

The CDR3 loop is CASGPGNSYNEQFF. The DNA for the CDR3 is TGTGCTAGTGGCCCAGGGAACTCCTACAATGAGCAGTTCTTC. The V gene is TRBV12-5, the J gene TRBJ2-1, with D possibly being TRBD1 (5 bases). This CDR3 spans 14 amino acids. Looked up from germline, CDR1 is LGHNT and CDR2 is FRNRAP. V lost 6 bases and J lost 0, with 9 bases in between.

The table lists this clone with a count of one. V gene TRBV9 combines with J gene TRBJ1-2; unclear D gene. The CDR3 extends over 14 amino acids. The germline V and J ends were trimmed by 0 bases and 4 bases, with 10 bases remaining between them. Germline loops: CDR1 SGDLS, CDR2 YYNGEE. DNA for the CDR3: TGTGCCAGCAGCGTAGAAGAGTCTCTCTATGGCTACACCTTC. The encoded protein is CASSVEESLYGYTF.

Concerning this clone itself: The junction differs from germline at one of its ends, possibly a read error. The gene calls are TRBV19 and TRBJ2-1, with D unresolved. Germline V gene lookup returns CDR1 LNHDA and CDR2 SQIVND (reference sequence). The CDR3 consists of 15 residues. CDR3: CASSLDLQSYNEQFF. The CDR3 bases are TGTGCCAGTAGTTTAGATTTGCAATCCTACAATGAGCAGTTCTTC.

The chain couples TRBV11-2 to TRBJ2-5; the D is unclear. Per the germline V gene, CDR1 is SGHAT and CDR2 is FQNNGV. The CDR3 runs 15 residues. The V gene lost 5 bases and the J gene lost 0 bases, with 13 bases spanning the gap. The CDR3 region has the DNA TGTGCCAGCAGCCCAATGGGAAATAACCAAGAGACCCAGTACTTC. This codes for CASSPMGNNQETQYF.

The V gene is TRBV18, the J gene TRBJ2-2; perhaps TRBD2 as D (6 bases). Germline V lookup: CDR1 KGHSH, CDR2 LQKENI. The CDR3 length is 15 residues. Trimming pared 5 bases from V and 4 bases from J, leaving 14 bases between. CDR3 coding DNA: TGTGCCAGCTCAACGCAACAGGAGGGCACCGGGGAGCTGTTTTTT. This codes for CASSTQQEGTGELFF.

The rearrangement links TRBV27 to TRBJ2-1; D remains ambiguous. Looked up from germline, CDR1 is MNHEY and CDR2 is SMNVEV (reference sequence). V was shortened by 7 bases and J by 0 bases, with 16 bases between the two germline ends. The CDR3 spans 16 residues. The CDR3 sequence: CASTPRAGPSYNEQFF. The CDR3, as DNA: TGTGCCAGCACTCCAAGGGCCGGCCCCTCCTACAATGAGCAGTTCTTC.

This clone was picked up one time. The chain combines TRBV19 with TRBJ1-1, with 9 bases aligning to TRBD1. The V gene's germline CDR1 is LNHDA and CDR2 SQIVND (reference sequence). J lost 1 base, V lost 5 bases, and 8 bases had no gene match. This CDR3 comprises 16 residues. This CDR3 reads CASSYRDRGKNTEAFF. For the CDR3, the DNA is TGTGCCAGTAGTTACCGAGACAGGGGGAAGAACACTGAAGCTTTCTTT.

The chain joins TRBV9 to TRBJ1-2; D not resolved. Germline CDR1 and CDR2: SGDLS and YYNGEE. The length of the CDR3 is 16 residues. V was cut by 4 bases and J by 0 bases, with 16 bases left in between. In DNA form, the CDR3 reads TGTGCCAGCAGCCCCCGGGGAGAGACCACTAACTATGGCTACACCTTC. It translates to CASSPRGETTNYGYTF.

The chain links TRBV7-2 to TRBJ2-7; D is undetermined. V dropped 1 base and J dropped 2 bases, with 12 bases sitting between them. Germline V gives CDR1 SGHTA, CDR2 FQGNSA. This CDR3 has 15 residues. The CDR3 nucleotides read TGTGCCAGCAGCTTAGTCGCAGACCCAACCTACGAGCAGTACTTC. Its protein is CASSLVADPTYEQYF.

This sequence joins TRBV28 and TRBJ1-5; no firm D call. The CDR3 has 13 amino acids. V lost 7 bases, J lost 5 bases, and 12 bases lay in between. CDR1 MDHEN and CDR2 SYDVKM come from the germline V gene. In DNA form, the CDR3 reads TGTGCCAGCACCCCCCCCGGGTATCAGCCCCAGCATTTT. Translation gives CASTPPGYQPQHF. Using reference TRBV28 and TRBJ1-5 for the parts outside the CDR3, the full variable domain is DVKVTQSSRYLVKRTGEKVFLECVQDMDHENMFWYRQDPGLGLRLIYFSYDVKMKEKGDIPEGYSVSREKKERFSLILESASTNQTSMYLCASTPPGYQPQHFGDGTRLSIL.

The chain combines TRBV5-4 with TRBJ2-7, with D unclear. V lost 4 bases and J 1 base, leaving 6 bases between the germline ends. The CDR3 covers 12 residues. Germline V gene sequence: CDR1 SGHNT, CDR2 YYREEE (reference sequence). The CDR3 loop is CASSGQSYEQYF. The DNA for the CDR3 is TGTGCCAGCAGCGGCCAGTCCTACGAGCAGTACTTC.

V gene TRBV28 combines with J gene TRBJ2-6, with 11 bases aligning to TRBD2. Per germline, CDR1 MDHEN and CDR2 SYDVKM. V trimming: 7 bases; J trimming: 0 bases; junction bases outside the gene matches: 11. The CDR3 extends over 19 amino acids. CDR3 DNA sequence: TGTGCCAGCAACACCAGGGCTAGCGGGAGGTTCTCTGGGGCCAACGTCCTGACTTTC. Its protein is CASNTRASGRFSGANVLTF.

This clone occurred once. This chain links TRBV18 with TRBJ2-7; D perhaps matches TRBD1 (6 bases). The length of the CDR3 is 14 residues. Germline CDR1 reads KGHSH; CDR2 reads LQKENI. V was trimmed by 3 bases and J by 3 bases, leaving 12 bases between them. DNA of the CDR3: TGTGCCAGCTCACCTTCTCAACAGGGCTACGAGCAGTACTTC. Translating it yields CASSPSQQGYEQYF.

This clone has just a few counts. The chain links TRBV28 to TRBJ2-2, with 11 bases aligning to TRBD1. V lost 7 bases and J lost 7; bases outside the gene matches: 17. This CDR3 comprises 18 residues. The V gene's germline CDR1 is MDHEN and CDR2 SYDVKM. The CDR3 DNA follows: TGTGCCAGCACCCAGTCCCGAGGGACAGGGGGAGGTGGCGGGGAGCTGTTTTTT. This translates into CASTQSRGTGGGGGELFF.

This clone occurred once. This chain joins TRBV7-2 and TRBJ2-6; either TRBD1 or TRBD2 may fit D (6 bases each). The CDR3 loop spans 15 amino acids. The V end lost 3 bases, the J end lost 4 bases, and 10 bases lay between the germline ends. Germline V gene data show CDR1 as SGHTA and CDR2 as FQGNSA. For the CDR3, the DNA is TGTGCCAGCAGCTTTGGGGGGCCAGGGGCCAACGTCCTGACTTTC. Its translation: CASSFGGPGANVLTF.

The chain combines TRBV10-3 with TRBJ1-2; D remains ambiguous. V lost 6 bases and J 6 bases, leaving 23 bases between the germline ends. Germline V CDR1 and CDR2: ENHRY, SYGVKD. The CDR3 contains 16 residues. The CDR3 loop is CAISELPAGNSDGYTF. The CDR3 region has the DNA TGTGCCATCAGCGAACTCCCGGCCGGGAATAGTGATGGCTACACCTTC.

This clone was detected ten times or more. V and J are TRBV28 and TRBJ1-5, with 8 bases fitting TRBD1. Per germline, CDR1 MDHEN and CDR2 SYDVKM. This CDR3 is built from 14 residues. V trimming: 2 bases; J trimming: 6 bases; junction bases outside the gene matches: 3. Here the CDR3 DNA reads TGTGCCAGCAGTTTACAGGGGGCAAGTCAGCCCCAGCATTTT. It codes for CASSLQGASQPQHF.

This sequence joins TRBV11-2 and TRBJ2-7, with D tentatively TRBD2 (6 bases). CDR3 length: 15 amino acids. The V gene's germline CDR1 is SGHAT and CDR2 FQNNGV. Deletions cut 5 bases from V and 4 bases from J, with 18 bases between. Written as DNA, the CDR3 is TGTGCCAGCAGCCCCTCTGACGGTGGAGGGTACGAGCAGTACTTC. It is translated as CASSPSDGGGYEQYF.

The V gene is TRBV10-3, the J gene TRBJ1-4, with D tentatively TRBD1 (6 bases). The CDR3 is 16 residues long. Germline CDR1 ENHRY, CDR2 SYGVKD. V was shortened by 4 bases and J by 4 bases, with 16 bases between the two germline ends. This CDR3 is CAISGGPTGGNEKLFF. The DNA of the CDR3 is TGTGCCATCAGTGGCGGGCCGACAGGCGGTAATGAAAAACTGTTTTTT.

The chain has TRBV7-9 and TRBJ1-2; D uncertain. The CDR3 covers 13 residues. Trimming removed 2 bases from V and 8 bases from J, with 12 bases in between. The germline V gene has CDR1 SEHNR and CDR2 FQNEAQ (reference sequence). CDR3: CASSLSKLWGYTF. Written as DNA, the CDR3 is TGTGCCAGCAGCTTATCCAAGTTGTGGGGCTACACCTTC.

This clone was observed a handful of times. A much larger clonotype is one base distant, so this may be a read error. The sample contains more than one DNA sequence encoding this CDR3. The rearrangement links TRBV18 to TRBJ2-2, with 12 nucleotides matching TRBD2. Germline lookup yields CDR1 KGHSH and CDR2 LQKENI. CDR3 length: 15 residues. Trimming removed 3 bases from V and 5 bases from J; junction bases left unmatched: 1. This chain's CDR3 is CASSPGLAGTGELFF. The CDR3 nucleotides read TGTGCCAGCTCACCCGGACTAGCGGGAACCGGGGAGCTGTTTTTT. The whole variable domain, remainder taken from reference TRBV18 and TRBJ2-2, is NAGVMQNPRHLVRRRGQEARLRCSPMKGHSHVYWYRQLPEEGLKFMVYLQKENIIDESGMPKERFSAEFPKEGPSILRIQQVVRGDSAAYFCASSPGLAGTGELFFGEGSRLTVL.

The DNA for the CDR3 is TGCGCCAGCAGCCAAGTATTTGGGCAGGGGGTAGCCAAAAACATTCAGTACTTC. Its translation: CASSQVFGQGVAKNIQYF. The chain has TRBV4-3 and TRBJ2-4; 7 bases map to TRBD1. The CDR3 extends over 18 amino acids. Germline values: CDR1 LGHNA, CDR2 YSLEER. V was pared by 1 base and J by 0 bases, with 9 bases of the junction left unmatched.

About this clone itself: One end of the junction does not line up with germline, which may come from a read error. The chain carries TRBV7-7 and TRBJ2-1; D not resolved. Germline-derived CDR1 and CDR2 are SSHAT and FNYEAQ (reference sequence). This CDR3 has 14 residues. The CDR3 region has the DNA TGTGCTAGCAGCTTCGCGTTCTCAGTCGATGAGCAGTTCTTC. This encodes CASSFAFSVDEQFF.

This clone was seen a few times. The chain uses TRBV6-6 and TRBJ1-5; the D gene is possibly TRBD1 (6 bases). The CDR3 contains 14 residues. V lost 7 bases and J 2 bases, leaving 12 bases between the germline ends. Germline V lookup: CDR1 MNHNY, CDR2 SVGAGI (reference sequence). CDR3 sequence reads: CASTRQEGNQPQHF. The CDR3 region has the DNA TGTGCCAGCACCCGACAGGAGGGCAATCAGCCCCAGCATTTT.

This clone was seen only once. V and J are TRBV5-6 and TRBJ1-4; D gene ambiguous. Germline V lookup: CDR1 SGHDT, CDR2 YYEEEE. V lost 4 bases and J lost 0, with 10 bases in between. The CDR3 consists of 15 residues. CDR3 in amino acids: CASSLLVATNEKLFF. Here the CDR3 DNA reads TGTGCCAGCAGCCTGCTGGTTGCAACTAATGAAAAACTGTTTTTT.

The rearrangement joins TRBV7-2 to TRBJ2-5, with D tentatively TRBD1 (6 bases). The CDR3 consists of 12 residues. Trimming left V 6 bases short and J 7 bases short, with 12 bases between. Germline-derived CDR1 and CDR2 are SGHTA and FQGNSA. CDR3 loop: CASRGAGVTQYF. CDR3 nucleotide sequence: TGTGCCAGCAGGGGGGCAGGGGTGACCCAGTACTTC.